The clone carrying this TCR beta chain has a handful of counts. Its antigen is still unknown. At one end the junction does not follow the germline gene, possibly because of a read error. Sequenced by immunoSEQ multiplex PCR; TCRdb stores in-frame clones only, minus some. The sample has more than 95,000 clones, about 88% seen once; the top ten hold about two fifths. This entry comes from a study of T cell responses to AZD1222 COVID-19 vaccine. The CDR3 is 13 residues long. Germline CDR1 is SGHTA and CDR2 is FQGNSA. General study findings and limits: The span of vaccine-associated CD4 TCRs extended across spike, with dominance at 160-218 and 743-854. There were mostly white British donors and more females than males, and clonal diversity was possibly underestimated.

The sample was peripheral blood, taken 28 days after the second AZD1222 dose. The TCR was taken from an adult who received the AZD1222 COVID-19 vaccine. This chain links TRBV7-2 with TRBJ1-1, with D unclear. The DNA of the CDR3 is TGTGCCAGCCGCTTGACCGAGAACACTGAAGCTTTCTTT. This encodes CASRLTENTEAFF.